These 18 T cell receptor beta chains were all obtained from the same sample, sequenced in a study of regulatory T cells in long-lasting Graves disease. Time point denoted: persistent/refractory GD, antithyroid drugs over 5 years with positive TRAb. There was RNA extracted from PBMCs, and the TCR library was made from it. Libraries of TCR beta came from iRepertoire HTBI primers plus Arm-PCR of CDR3 regions. TCRdb fed the multiplex PCR reads into MiXCR, producing one record per CDR3 protein. The sample lists around 500,000 distinct CDR3 sequences, around 21% occurring once. The sequenced sample was peripheral blood mononuclear cells (PBMCs), obtained when the disease was refractory, from a patient treated with antithyroid drugs. The receptor source for this set is a female donor with Graves disease.

The chain is built from TRBV4-2 and TRBJ2-2; maybe TRBD1 (5 bases). This CDR3 has 16 residues. The germline V gene has CDR1 LGHNA and CDR2 YNFKEQ. Trimming removed 4 bases at V and 4 bases at J, with 16 bases between. The CDR3, as DNA: TGTGCCAGCAGCCCCGGTAAAGGGGTAGTCACCGGGGAGCTGTTTTTT. It specifies CASSPGKGVVTGELFF.

The genes are TRBV30 and TRBJ1-2; a possible D gene is TRBD1 (6 bases). CDR3 length: 14 residues. V lost 4 bases and J 4 bases, leaving 16 bases between the germline ends. Germline assignment: CDR1 GTSNPN and CDR2 SVGIG (reference sequence). The CDR3 DNA sequence: TGTGCCTGGAAGGCAGGGGAAGTCGGCTATGGCTACACCTTC. Translation gives CAWKAGEVGYGYTF.

The chain couples TRBV6-1 to TRBJ2-1; the D gene is possibly TRBD2 (6 bases). Trimming left V 6 bases short and J 10 bases short, with 25 bases between. The CDR3 consists of 16 residues. Germline lookup yields CDR1 MNHNS and CDR2 SASEGT. This chain's CDR3 is CASSILLRATAGEQFF. CDR3 DNA sequence: TGTGCCAGCAGCATCCTTCTCCGGGCCACCGCGGGGGAGCAGTTCTTC.

The sample holds many counts of this clonotype. The rearrangement links TRBV11-1 to TRBJ2-2; 15 bases line up with TRBD2. This CDR3 has 18 residues. Germline V gives CDR1 SGHAT, CDR2 FQDESV (reference sequence). Trimming cost V 5 bases and J 4 bases; bases outside gene matches: 8. The CDR3 loop reads CASSTGLAGGPSTGELFF. The CDR3 DNA sequence: TGTGCCAGCAGCACCGGACTAGCGGGAGGGCCAAGCACCGGGGAGCTGTTTTTT. The full variable domain, rest sourced from reference TRBV11-1 and TRBJ2-2, is EAEVAQSPRYKITEKSQAVAFWCDPISGHATLYWYRQILGQGPELLVQFQDESVVDDSQLPKDRFSAERLKGVDSTLKIQPAELGDSAMYLCASSTGLAGGPSTGELFFGEGSRLTVL.

There are a few counts of this clonotype. This chain joins TRBV20-1 and TRBJ2-7; weak D call: TRBD2 (5 bases). This CDR3 spans 14 amino acids. V shed 0 bases and J shed 5 bases, with 14 bases lying between them. CDR1 DFQATT and CDR2 SNEGSKA come from the germline V gene (reference sequence). CDR3 sequence (DNA): TGCAGTGCTAGAGAGGCCCAGATGAGGGACGAGCAGTACTTC. This translates into CSAREAQMRDEQYF.

The chain joins TRBV6-2 or TRBV6-3 to TRBJ1-5; 7 nucleotides align to TRBD1. The J segment lost 6 bases and the V segment lost 4 bases, leaving 6 bases of the junction unmatched. Germline CDR1 reads MNHEY; CDR2 reads SVGEGT. The CDR3 extends over 14 amino acids. Here the CDR3 DNA reads TGTGCCAGCAGTTCGACAGGGAGGTCTCAGCCCCAGCATTTT. Encoded protein: CASSSTGRSQPQHF.

This clonotype appeared many times. The gene calls are TRBV7-9 and TRBJ1-1, with no clear D. The CDR3 loop spans 13 amino acids. V was cut by 0 bases and J by 3 bases, with 5 bases left in between. Germline V gene data show CDR1 as SEHNR and CDR2 as FQNEAQ (reference sequence). The CDR3 is CASSLAGHTEAFF. CDR3 sequence (DNA): TGTGCCAGCAGCTTAGCAGGGCACACTGAAGCTTTCTTT. The whole variable domain, filled in from reference TRBV7-9 and TRBJ1-1, reads DTGVSQNPRHKITKRGQNVTFRCDPISEHNRLYWYRQTLGQGPEFLTYFQNEAQLEKSRLLSDRFSAERPKGSFSTLEIQRTEQGDSAMYLCASSLAGHTEAFFGQGTRLTVV.

The DNA for the CDR3 is TGTGCCAGTAGTAGGAGAATGAACACTGAAGCTTTCTTT. It specifies CASSRRMNTEAFF. This chain joins TRBV19 and TRBJ1-1; D is unclear. The germline gives CDR1 LNHDA, CDR2 SQIVND (reference sequence). This CDR3 is built from 13 residues. The V end lost 4 bases, the J end lost 0 bases, and 6 bases lay between the germline ends.

Many counts were recorded for this clonotype. V is TRBV20-1 and J is TRBJ1-2, with a weak D call TRBD1 (5 bases). The CDR3 is 14 amino acids. Germline CDR1 is DFQATT and CDR2 is SNEGSKA (reference sequence). Trimming stripped 3 bases from V and 2 bases from J, with 13 bases between. CDR3 sequence (DNA): TGCAGTGCTAGTGTTGGGGGGAACAACTATGGCTACACCTTC. This codes for CSASVGGNNYGYTF.

V usage is TRBV4-1 and J usage is TRBJ2-1; D remains ambiguous. V gave up 3 bases and J gave up 3 bases, with 12 bases separating them. CDR1 and CDR2 from the germline V gene are MGHRA and YSYEKL. The CDR3 runs to 15 residues. The CDR3 DNA reads TGCGCCAGCAGCCAGTACGAGTATAACTACAATGAGCAGTTCTTC. Its translation is CASSQYEYNYNEQFF.

This clonotype appeared many times. The V call is TRBV20-1, the J call TRBJ2-5; the D gene is possibly TRBD2 (6 bases). The germline V and J ends were trimmed by 3 bases and 3 bases, with 17 bases remaining between them. From germline, CDR1 is DFQATT and CDR2 SNEGSKA (reference sequence). The CDR3 consists of 15 residues. CDR3 sequence reads: CSASVVAGIKETQYF. The DNA for the CDR3 is TGCAGTGCTAGTGTAGTGGCGGGAATAAAAGAGACCCAGTACTTC.

In this sample, this clonotype turned up many times. The chain is built from TRBV7-6 and TRBJ2-5; TRBD2 agrees at 8 bases. V lost 5 bases and J lost 3; bases outside the gene matches: 17. The germline V gene has CDR1 SGHVS and CDR2 FNYEAQ. The CDR3 is made up of 18 amino acids. CDR3 coding DNA: TGTGCCAGCAGCCGCTGGGGCTGGGGGTCAGCGGGAGAAGAGACCCAGTACTTC. Translating gives CASSRWGWGSAGEETQYF.

The chain carries TRBV28 and TRBJ1-1; 8 nucleotides line up with TRBD1. The CDR3 length is 14 residues. Germline loops: CDR1 MDHEN, CDR2 SYDVKM. V dropped 9 bases and J dropped 5; count of bases not matched to a gene: 11. For the CDR3, the DNA is TGTGCCAGTCCCCCCGACAGGGGAGGGACTGAAGCTTTCTTT. This encodes CASPPDRGGTEAFF.

This clonotype was observed many times. The chain combines TRBV11-2 with TRBJ2-7, with 15 bases identical to TRBD2. This CDR3 is 15 amino acids long. Losses at the gene ends were 5 bases for V and 4 bases for J; bases not matched to a gene: 3. Germline CDR1 and CDR2: SGHAT and FQNNGV. CDR3 DNA sequence: TGTGCCAGCAGCATCGGGACTAGCGGGAGGTACGAGCAGTACTTC. This translates into CASSIGTSGRYEQYF.

This clonotype was detected ten times or more. The chain combines TRBV28 with TRBJ1-2; D gene uncertain. The V gene's germline CDR1 is MDHEN and CDR2 SYDVKM. The CDR3 sequence is 13 residues long. V lost 3 bases to trimming and J lost 2 bases, with 7 bases between them. The CDR3 sequence is CASSFPGNYGYTF. For the CDR3, the DNA is TGTGCCAGCAGTTTTCCAGGAAACTATGGCTACACCTTC.

V gene TRBV5-5 combines with J gene TRBJ2-7; 8 bases fit TRBD1. This CDR3 is built from 15 residues. J lost 3 bases, V lost 6 bases, and 11 bases had no gene match. Germline V gene lookup returns CDR1 SGHKS and CDR2 YYEKEE (reference sequence). The DNA for the CDR3 is TGTGCCAGCACCACAAACCAGGGGGCCCTCTACGAGCAGTACTTC. This sequence encodes CASTTNQGALYEQYF.

This rearrangement joins TRBV5-4 to TRBJ2-7; D gene unclear. Looked up from germline, CDR1 is SGHNT and CDR2 is YYREEE (reference sequence). Trimming left V 0 bases short and J 7 bases short, with 11 bases between. This CDR3 region has 13 residues. The DNA of the CDR3 is TGTGCCAGCAGCTTGGTGGATCGTGGGGAGCAGTACTTC. Translating gives CASSLVDRGEQYF.

The chain combines TRBV6-1 with TRBJ2-5; a weak D match, TRBD1 (6 bases). Germline values: CDR1 MNHNS, CDR2 SASEGT. The CDR3 sequence is 13 residues long. V was trimmed by 5 bases and J by 1 base, leaving 8 bases between them. CDR3 DNA: TGTGCCAGCAGTCTACAGGGCCAAGAGACCCAGTACTTC. This sequence encodes CASSLQGQETQYF.